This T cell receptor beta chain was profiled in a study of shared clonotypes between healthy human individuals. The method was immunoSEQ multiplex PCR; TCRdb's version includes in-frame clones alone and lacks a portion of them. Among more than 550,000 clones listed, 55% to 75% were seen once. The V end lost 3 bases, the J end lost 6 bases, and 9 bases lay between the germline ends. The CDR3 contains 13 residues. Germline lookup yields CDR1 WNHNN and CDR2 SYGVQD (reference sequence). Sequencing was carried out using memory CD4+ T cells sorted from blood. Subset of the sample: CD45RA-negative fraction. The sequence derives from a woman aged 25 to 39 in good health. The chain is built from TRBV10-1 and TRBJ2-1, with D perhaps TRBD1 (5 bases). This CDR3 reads CASSEVGVNEQFF. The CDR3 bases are TGCGCCAGCAGTGAAGTAGGGGTCAATGAGCAGTTCTTC.